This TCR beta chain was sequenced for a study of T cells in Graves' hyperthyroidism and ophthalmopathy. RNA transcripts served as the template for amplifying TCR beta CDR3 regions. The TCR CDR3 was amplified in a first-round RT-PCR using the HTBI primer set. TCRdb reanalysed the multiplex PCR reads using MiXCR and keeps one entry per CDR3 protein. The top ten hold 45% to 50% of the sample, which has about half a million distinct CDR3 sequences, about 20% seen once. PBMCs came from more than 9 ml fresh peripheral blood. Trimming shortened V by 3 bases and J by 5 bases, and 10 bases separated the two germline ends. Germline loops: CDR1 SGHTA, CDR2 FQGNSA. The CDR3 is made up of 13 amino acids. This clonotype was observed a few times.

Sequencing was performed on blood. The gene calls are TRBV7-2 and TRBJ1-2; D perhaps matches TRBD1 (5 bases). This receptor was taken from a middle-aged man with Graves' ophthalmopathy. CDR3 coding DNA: TGTGCCAGCAGCTTGCGGAGGGGTTATGGCTACACCTTC. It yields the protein CASSLRRGYGYTF.